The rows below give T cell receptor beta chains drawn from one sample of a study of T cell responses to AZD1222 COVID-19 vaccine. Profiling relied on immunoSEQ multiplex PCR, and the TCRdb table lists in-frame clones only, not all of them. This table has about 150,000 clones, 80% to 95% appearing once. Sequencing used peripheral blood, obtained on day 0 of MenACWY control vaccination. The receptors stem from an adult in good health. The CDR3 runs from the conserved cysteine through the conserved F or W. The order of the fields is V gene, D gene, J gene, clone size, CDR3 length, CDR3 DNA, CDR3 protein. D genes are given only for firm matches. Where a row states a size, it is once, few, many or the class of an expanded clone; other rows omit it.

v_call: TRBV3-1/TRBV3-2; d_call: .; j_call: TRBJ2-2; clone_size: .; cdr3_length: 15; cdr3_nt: TGTGCCAGCAGCCATCTCAGAGTAGGCGCCGGGGAGCTGTTTTTT; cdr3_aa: CASSHLRVGAGELFF
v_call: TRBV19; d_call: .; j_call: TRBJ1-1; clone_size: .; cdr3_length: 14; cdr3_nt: TGTGCCAGTAGTATAGAGGGGGTGAACACTGAAGCTTTCTTT; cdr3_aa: CASSIEGVNTEAFF
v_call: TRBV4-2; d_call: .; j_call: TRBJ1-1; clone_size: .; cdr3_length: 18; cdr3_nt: TGTGCCAGCAGCCAAGATCCCTTCTCGGGGCAGGGGAGGACTGAAGCTTTCTTT; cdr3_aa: CASSQDPFSGQGRTEAFF
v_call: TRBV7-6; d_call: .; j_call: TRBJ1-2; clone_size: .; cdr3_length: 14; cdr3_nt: TGTGCCAGCAGCTCCTTTAGGGGCAGGGAAGGCTACACCTTC; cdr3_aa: CASSSFRGREGYTF
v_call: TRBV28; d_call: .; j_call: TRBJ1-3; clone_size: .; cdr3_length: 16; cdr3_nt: TGTGCCAGCAGTTTATGGACGGGGGGCTCTGGAAACACCATATATTTT; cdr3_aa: CASSLWTGGSGNTIYF
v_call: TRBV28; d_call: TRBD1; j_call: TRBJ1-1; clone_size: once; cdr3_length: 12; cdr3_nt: TGTGCCAGCAGACAGGGGAACGCTGAAGCTTTCTTT; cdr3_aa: CASRQGNAEAFF
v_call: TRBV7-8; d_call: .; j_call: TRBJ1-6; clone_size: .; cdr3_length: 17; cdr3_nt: TGTGCCAGCAGCTTAGGGGGTGTTCAGGGTGATAATTCACCCCTCCACTTT; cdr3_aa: CASSLGGVQGDNSPLHF
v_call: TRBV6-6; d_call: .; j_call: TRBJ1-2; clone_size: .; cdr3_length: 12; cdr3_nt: TGTGCCAGCAGTCCCCCGGACAGCGGCTACACCTTC; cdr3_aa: CASSPPDSGYTF
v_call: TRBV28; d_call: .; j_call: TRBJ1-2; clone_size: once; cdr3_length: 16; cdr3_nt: TGTGCCAGCAGTCGTCCGGGCCTTCTGGGGGGCTATGGCTACACCTTC; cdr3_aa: CASSRPGLLGGYGYTF
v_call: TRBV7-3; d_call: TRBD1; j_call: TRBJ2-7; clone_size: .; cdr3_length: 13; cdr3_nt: TGTGCCAGCAGCCCAGGGGGCAGGGTCGAGCAGTACTTC; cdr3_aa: CASSPGGRVEQYF
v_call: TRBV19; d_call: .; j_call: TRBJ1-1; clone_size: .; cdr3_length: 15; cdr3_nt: TGTGCCAGTAGTACGACCGGCGTGGGGAACACTGAAGCTTTCTTT; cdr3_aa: CASSTTGVGNTEAFF
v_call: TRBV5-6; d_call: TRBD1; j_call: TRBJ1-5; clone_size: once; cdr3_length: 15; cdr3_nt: TGTGCCAGCAGCCTACAGGGGGCAGGCAATCAGCCCCAGCATTTT; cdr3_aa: CASSLQGAGNQPQHF
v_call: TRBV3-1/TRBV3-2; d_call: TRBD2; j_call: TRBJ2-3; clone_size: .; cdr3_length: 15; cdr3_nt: TGTGCCAGCAGCGCTACTAGCGGGGCGAAAGATACGCAGTATTTT; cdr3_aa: CASSATSGAKDTQYF
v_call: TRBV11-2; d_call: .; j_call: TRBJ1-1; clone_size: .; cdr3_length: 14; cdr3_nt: TGTGCCAGCAGCCCGAGTCGTGGGTACACTGAAGCTTTCTTT; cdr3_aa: CASSPSRGYTEAFF
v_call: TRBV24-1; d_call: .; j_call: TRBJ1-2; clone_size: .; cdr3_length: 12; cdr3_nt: TGTGCCACCAGTGATGAGATCTATGGCTACACCTTC; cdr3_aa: CATSDEIYGYTF
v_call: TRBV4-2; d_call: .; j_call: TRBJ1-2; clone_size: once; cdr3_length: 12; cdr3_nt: TGTGCCAGCAGCCCCCCCCAGGGCGGCTACACCTTC; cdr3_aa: CASSPPQGGYTF
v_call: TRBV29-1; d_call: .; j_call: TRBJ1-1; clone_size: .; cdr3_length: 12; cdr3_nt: TGCAGCGCTGTCGGCCTGAACACTGAAGCTTTCTTT; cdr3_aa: CSAVGLNTEAFF
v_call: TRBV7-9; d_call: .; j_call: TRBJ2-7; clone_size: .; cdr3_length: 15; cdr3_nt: TGTGCCAGCAGCTTAGTCCCAGAGGGTGGGTACGAGCAGTACTTC; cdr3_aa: CASSLVPEGGYEQYF
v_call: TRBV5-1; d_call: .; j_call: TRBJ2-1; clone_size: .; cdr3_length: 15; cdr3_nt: TGCGCCAGCAGCTTGGGAGGGGACTCCTACAATGAGCAGTTCTTC; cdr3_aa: CASSLGGDSYNEQFF
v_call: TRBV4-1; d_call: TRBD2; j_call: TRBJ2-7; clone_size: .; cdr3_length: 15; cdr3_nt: TGCGCCAGCAGCCAAGACGCAGCGGGACGAAACGAGCAGTACTTC; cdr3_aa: CASSQDAAGRNEQYF
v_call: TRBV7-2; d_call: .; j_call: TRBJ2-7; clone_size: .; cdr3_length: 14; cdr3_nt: TGTGCCAGCAGCCTCAACAGGGAAGCCTACGAGCAGTACTTC; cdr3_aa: CASSLNREAYEQYF
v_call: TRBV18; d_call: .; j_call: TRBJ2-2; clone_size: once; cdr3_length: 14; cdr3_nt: TGTGCCAGCTCAGCGGGGTCCTACACCGGGGAGCTGTTTTTT; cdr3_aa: CASSAGSYTGELFF
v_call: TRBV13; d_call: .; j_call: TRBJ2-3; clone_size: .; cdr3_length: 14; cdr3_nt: TGTGCCAGCAGCTTAGGGCAGTACACAGATACGCAGTATTTT; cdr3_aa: CASSLGQYTDTQYF
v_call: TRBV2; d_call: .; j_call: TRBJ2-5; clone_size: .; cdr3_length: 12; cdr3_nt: TGTGCCAGCAGTGCGTACCAAGAGACCCAGTACTTC; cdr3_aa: CASSAYQETQYF
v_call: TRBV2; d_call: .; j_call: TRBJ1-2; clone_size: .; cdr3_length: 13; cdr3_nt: TGTGCCAGCAGTGGTCGGGACAACTATGGCTACACCTTC; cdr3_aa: CASSGRDNYGYTF
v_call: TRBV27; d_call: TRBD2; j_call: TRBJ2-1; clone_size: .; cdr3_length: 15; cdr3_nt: TGTGCCAGCAGGGTAGGACTAGCGGGAAACAATGAGCAGTTCTTC; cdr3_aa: CASRVGLAGNNEQFF
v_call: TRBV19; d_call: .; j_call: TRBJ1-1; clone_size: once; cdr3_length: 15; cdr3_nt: TGTGCCAGTAGTATAGATCGACAGTTGAACACTGAAGCTTTCTTT; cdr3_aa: CASSIDRQLNTEAFF
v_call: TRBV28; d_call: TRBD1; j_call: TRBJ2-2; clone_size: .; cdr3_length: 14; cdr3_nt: TGTGCCAGCAGTGGGCGGACAGGGGTCGGGGAGCTGTTTTTT; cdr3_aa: CASSGRTGVGELFF